This T cell receptor (beta chain) emerged from a study of T-cell reconstitution after alpha-beta-depleted transplantation in children. General study findings and limits: Newly produced T cells mostly accounted for T-cell counts and diversity one year post-transplant. Surviving recipient T cells and thymic progenitors accounted for the high day-60 TCRbeta diversity observed in some patients. About two months after transplant, alpha-beta T cells reportedly came from several hundred expanded graft clones.

This clonotype was seen many times. Antigen: not known. Losses at the gene ends were 4 bases for V and 2 bases for J; bases not matched to a gene: 7. The CDR3 is 15 residues long. Germline CDR1 and CDR2: SQVTM and ANQGSEA. Library preparation (for TCRbeta) was performed with unique molecular identifiers. Via MiXCR, TCRdb re-called the PCR reads, giving one row per CDR3 protein. This table has more than 85,000 distinct CDR3 sequences, around 6% appearing once. This TCR derives from a female patient between 2 and 10 years old who had a stem cell transplant for Fanconi anemia, so the T cells may come from the graft donor. The input for sequencing was PBMCs, mostly from graft donor cells, taken 60 days after TCRalphabeta/CD19-depleted stem cell transplant. The chain uses TRBV29-1 and TRBJ2-7; 11 positions agree with TRBD2. This CDR3 is CSVVLASGGTYEQYF. The CDR3 nucleotides are TGCAGCGTTGTCCTGGCTAGCGGGGGGACCTACGAGCAGTACTTC.